What follows are 28 T cell receptor beta chains derived from one specimen sequenced in a study of T cells in Graves' hyperthyroidism and ophthalmopathy. RNA transcripts served as the template for amplifying TCR beta CDR3 regions. First-round RT-PCR with HTBI primers amplified the TCR CDR3 region. TCRdb analysed the multiplex PCR reads with MiXCR anew, one entry per CDR3 protein. The sample includes 700,000 or so distinct CDR3 sequences, roughly 15% of them seen just once. Specimen: blood. The receptors stem from a woman between 45 and 60 years old with Graves' ophthalmopathy.

This clonotype came up many times. This chain connects TRBV2 to TRBJ2-7; 8 bases align to TRBD2. The CDR3 has 14 amino acids. CDR1 and CDR2 (germline): SNHLY, FYNNEI. The V segment lost 1 base and the J segment 2 bases; nucleotides outside the gene matches: 1. The CDR3 is CASSEVGLAYEQYF. For the CDR3, the DNA is TGTGCCAGCAGTGAAGTGGGACTAGCCTACGAGCAGTACTTC. Full variable domain (missing parts from reference TRBV2 and TRBJ2-7): EPEVTQTPSHQVTQMGQEVILRCVPISNHLYFYWYRQILGQKVEFLVSFYNNEISEKSEIFDDQFSVERPDGSNFTLKIRSTKLEDSAMYFCASSEVGLAYEQYFGPGTRLTVT.

Concerning this clonotype: A junction end diverges from the germline sequence, so it may reflect a read error. The chain employs TRBV18 and TRBJ2-5; no firm D call. CDR3 length: 15 amino acids. Germline-derived CDR1 and CDR2 are KGHSH and LQKENI. In nucleotides, the CDR3 is TGTGCCGGCTCACCACCCGGGCAGACCCAAGAGACCCAGTACTTC. Its protein is CAGSPPGQTQETQYF.

This clonotype was seen repeatedly, ten times or more. The gene calls are TRBV3-1 and TRBJ1-1; D remains unclear. The CDR3 totals 14 residues. V was clipped by 3 bases and J by 1 base, with 9 bases between them. Germline lookup yields CDR1 LGHDT and CDR2 YNNKEL (reference sequence). The CDR3 bases are TGTGCCAGCAGCCAGACTACAGCGAACACTGAAGCTTTCTTT. It yields the protein CASSQTTANTEAFF.

The rearrangement joins TRBV19 to TRBJ2-1; 11 nucleotides agree with TRBD2. Per the germline V gene, CDR1 is LNHDA and CDR2 is SQIVND (reference sequence). The trim removed 4 bases at V and 1 base at J, leaving 9 bases unmatched. The CDR3 spans 18 residues. CDR3 DNA: TGTGCCAGTAGTAGGCTAGCGGGAGGCGATGGGTCCTACAATGAGCAGTTCTTC. Its protein is CASSRLAGGDGSYNEQFF.

This clonotype was observed at least ten times. This rearrangement joins TRBV3-1 to TRBJ2-1; 10 bases fit TRBD2. Germline assignment: CDR1 LGHDT and CDR2 YNNKEL (reference sequence). V dropped 1 base and J dropped 3; count of bases not matched to a gene: 3. The CDR3 consists of 16 residues. DNA of the CDR3: TGTGCCAGCAGCCAAGGGAGCGGGAGGGTCTACAATGAGCAGTTCTTC. Protein: CASSQGSGRVYNEQFF.

Points on this clonotype: A much larger clone differs from this one at a single base, so this may be a read error. The gene calls are TRBV7-2 and TRBJ1-2; possible D gene TRBD1, 5 bases. Per germline, CDR1 SGHTA and CDR2 FQGNSA. V lost 5 bases and J 4 bases, leaving 29 bases between the germline ends. The CDR3 is 19 amino acids. CDR3 DNA: TGTGCCAGCAGCCACACCTTAGGACAAAAGTACTCCCTTAGCTATGGCTACACCTTC. Amino acid sequence: CASSHTLGQKYSLSYGYTF.

There are many counts of this clonotype. The rearrangement joins TRBV20-1 to TRBJ2-7; D is ambiguous. V was clipped by 6 bases and J by 7 bases, with 16 bases between them. Germline V gives CDR1 DFQATT, CDR2 SNEGSKA (reference sequence). The CDR3 has 12 residues. CDR3 in amino acids: CSAPTRRNEQYF. The DNA of the CDR3 is TGCAGTGCCCCAACTCGGCGAAATGAGCAGTACTTC.

This clonotype was detected many times. The rearrangement links TRBV5-1 to TRBJ2-7, with D perhaps assigned TRBD1 or TRBD2 (6 bases each). Germline-derived CDR1 and CDR2 are SGHRS and YFSETQ. V lost 0 bases and J 6 bases, leaving 13 bases between the germline ends. The CDR3 is made up of 14 amino acids. The CDR3 DNA reads TGCGCCAGCAGCTTGGGGGTAGGGGGAGGCGAGCAGTACTTC. Its protein is CASSLGVGGGEQYF.

CDR3 sequence (DNA): TGCGCCAGCAGCTTGACTCTAAGCGGGAGGGCCGGCGCAGATACGCAGTATTTT. It yields the protein CASSLTLSGRAGADTQYF. The V gene is TRBV5-1, the J gene TRBJ2-3; 10 bases agree with TRBD2. With V trimmed by 1 base and J by 4 bases, 12 bases remained unmatched. Germline-derived CDR1 and CDR2 are SGHRS and YFSETQ. This CDR3 has 18 amino acids.

This clonotype was recorded many times. The chain links TRBV29-1 to TRBJ2-1; D is perhaps TRBD2 (6 bases). V lost 4 bases to trimming and J lost 7 bases, with 11 bases between them. The CDR3 has 12 amino acids. Germline V lookup: CDR1 SQVTM, CDR2 ANQGSEA. Here the CDR3 reads CSVVRDYNEQFF. DNA for the CDR3: TGCAGCGTTGTGCGGGATTATAATGAGCAGTTCTTC.

In its sample, this clonotype was seen many times. The rearrangement links TRBV12-3 or TRBV12-4 to TRBJ2-1; weak D call: TRBD2 (6 bases). V dropped 2 bases and J dropped 2 bases, with 10 bases sitting between them. This CDR3 spans 15 amino acids. The CDR3 DNA follows: TGTGCCAGCAGTTTACGACGGACTACCTACAATGAGCAGTTCTTC. Amino acid sequence: CASSLRRTTYNEQFF.

The chain is built from TRBV14 and TRBJ2-3; 10 bases map to TRBD2. V trimming: 4 bases; J trimming: 1 base; junction bases outside the gene matches: 8. CDR3 length: 17 amino acids. Germline V gene data show CDR1 as SGHDN and CDR2 as FVKESK. CDR3 region: CASSPRLLAGGTDTQYF. Here the CDR3 DNA reads TGTGCCAGCAGCCCCCGTCTGCTAGCGGGAGGCACAGATACGCAGTATTTT. The full variable domain, its missing parts supplied by reference TRBV14 and TRBJ2-3, is EAGVTQFPSHSVIEKGQTVTLRCDPISGHDNLYWYRRVMGKEIKFLLHFVKESKQDESGMPNNRFLAERTGGTYSTLKVQPAELEDSGVYFCASSPRLLAGGTDTQYFGPGTRLTVL.

Many counts were recorded for this clonotype. The chain couples TRBV20-1 to TRBJ1-6, with unresolved D. V lost 0 bases to trimming and J lost 4 bases, with 4 bases between them. The length of the CDR3 is 13 residues. Germline values: CDR1 DFQATT, CDR2 SNEGSKA (reference sequence). CDR3 nucleotide sequence: TGCAGTGCTAGAGAGGGTTATAATTCACCCCTCCACTTT. Its translation is CSAREGYNSPLHF.

This clonotype was recorded many times. V is TRBV28 and J is TRBJ2-1, with D uncertain. CDR3 size: 14 residues. Per germline, CDR1 MDHEN and CDR2 SYDVKM. The germline V and J ends were trimmed by 2 bases and 7 bases, with 12 bases remaining between them. CDR3 sequence reads: CASSLDGPWNEQFF. The CDR3 nucleotides read TGTGCCAGCAGTTTAGACGGACCGTGGAATGAGCAGTTCTTC. Combining the CDR3 with reference TRBV28 and TRBJ2-1 gives the whole variable domain DVKVTQSSRYLVKRTGEKVFLECVQDMDHENMFWYRQDPGLGLRLIYFSYDVKMKEKGDIPEGYSVSREKKERFSLILESASTNQTSMYLCASSLDGPWNEQFFGPGTRLTVL.

This clonotype has at least ten counts. The chain combines TRBV7-2 with TRBJ2-3, with 9 bases identical to TRBD2. With 1 base clipped from V and 2 bases from J, the junction kept 7 bases outside the gene matches. This CDR3 has 17 residues. The germline gives CDR1 SGHTA, CDR2 FQGNSA. CDR3 DNA: TGTGCCAGCAGCTTAGGGAGTAGCGGGAGCCCCACAGATACGCAGTATTTT. Its translation is CASSLGSSGSPTDTQYF.

This clonotype was seen a few times. The V and J genes are TRBV3-1 and TRBJ2-7, with no clear D. Germline V lookup: CDR1 LGHDT, CDR2 YNNKEL (reference sequence). V shed 1 base and J shed 11 bases, with 12 bases lying between them. The CDR3 length is 12 residues. In nucleotides, the CDR3 is TGTGCCAGCAGCCAAGGGAAGAACAAGAAGTACTTC. It specifies CASSQGKNKKYF.

Only a few counts were recorded for this clonotype. This sequence joins TRBV3-1 and TRBJ1-6; the match to TRBD1 covers 8 bases. CDR3 size: 17 residues. Trimming cost V 4 bases and J 9 bases; bases outside gene matches: 14. Germline assignment: CDR1 LGHDT and CDR2 YNNKEL (reference sequence). CDR3 in amino acids: CASSPIGAGGSGSPLHF. Here the CDR3 DNA reads TGTGCCAGCAGCCCAATAGGCGCAGGGGGCTCGGGTTCACCCCTCCACTTT.

This clonotype showed up many times. The rearrangement joins TRBV12-3 or TRBV12-4 to TRBJ2-1; TRBD2 agrees at 9 bases. The CDR3 covers 18 residues. Trimming at V came to 6 bases and at J to 2 bases, leaving 14 bases not matched to a gene. CDR3 loop: CASSRIGIAGVPYNEQFF. The CDR3 region has the DNA TGTGCCAGCAGCCGCATAGGCATAGCGGGAGTTCCCTACAATGAGCAGTTCTTC.

The gene calls are TRBV28 and TRBJ2-2, with 7 positions matching TRBD2. CDR1 and CDR2 from the germline V gene are MDHEN and SYDVKM. The V and J ends lost 5 bases and 6 bases, in that order; junction bases with no gene match: 6. This CDR3 spans 14 amino acids. CDR3 loop: CASSGGGPSGELFF. Written as DNA, the CDR3 is TGTGCCAGCAGTGGGGGAGGGCCGTCCGGGGAGCTGTTTTTT.

The rearrangement joins TRBV5-1 to TRBJ1-6; tentative D call: TRBD1 (6 bases). Trimming stripped 1 base from V and 4 bases from J, with 15 bases between. The germline gives CDR1 SGHRS, CDR2 YFSETQ. This CDR3 spans 17 amino acids. CDR3: CASSLRPSDSYNSPLHF. As DNA, the CDR3 is TGCGCCAGCAGCTTGAGGCCATCGGACAGTTATAATTCACCCCTCCACTTT.

Many counts were recorded for this clonotype. This rearrangement joins TRBV7-2 to TRBJ2-5; D not certain. The germline gives CDR1 SGHTA, CDR2 FQGNSA. CDR3 length: 13 residues. Trimming pared 4 bases from V and 1 base from J, leaving 7 bases between. CDR3 residues: CASSYRLQETQYF. CDR3 bases: TGTGCCAGCAGCTATAGACTCCAAGAGACCCAGTACTTC.

This clonotype was detected only a few times. The rearrangement links TRBV15 to TRBJ2-7; TRBD1 aligns across 8 bases. The CDR3 runs to 14 residues. Trimming removed 5 bases from V and 3 bases from J; junction bases left unmatched: 6. Germline assignment: CDR1 LNHNV and CDR2 YYDKDF (reference sequence). The CDR3 bases are TGTGCCACCAGCTCCCGGGACAGGATCTACGAGCAGTACTTC. Protein product: CATSSRDRIYEQYF.

This clonotype has more than one count but fewer than ten. CDR3 in DNA: TGTGCCAGCAGTCCCGGGAACCCAGATACGCAGTATTTT. Protein sequence: CASSPGNPDTQYF. This sequence joins TRBV6-4 and TRBJ2-3, with D possibly TRBD2 on 5 matching bases. The germline gives CDR1 MRHNA, CDR2 SNTAGT. V was pared by 5 bases and J by 4 bases, with 10 bases between. The CDR3 spans 13 residues.

This chain joins TRBV9 and TRBJ2-7; 9 bases match TRBD2. The V gene's germline CDR1 is SGDLS and CDR2 YYNGEE. The CDR3 loop spans 14 amino acids. V shed 4 bases and J 5 bases; nucleotides not matched to a gene: 7. This chain's CDR3 is CASSRGTSRNEQYF. The CDR3 DNA is TGTGCCAGCAGCCGGGGGACTAGCAGGAACGAGCAGTACTTC.

This clonotype was counted at least ten times. The chain carries TRBV12-3 or TRBV12-4 and TRBJ1-6, with a weak D call TRBD1 (5 bases). V was shortened by 3 bases and J by 7 bases, with 13 bases between the two germline ends. This CDR3 has 15 amino acids. The CDR3 loop reads CASSLETGGNSPLHF. The DNA for the CDR3 is TGTGCCAGCAGTTTGGAGACCGGGGGAAATTCACCCCTCCACTTT.

This clonotype was picked up many times. This chain uses TRBV30 with TRBJ1-2; D is undetermined. Germline CDR1 reads GTSNPN; CDR2 reads SVGIG (reference sequence). CDR3 length: 12 residues. Trimming shortened V by 4 bases and J by 8 bases, and 14 bases separated the two germline ends. The chain's CDR3 is CAWMPAVSGYTF. In nucleotides, the CDR3 is TGTGCCTGGATGCCCGCGGTCAGCGGCTACACCTTC.

V and J are TRBV24-1 and TRBJ2-2, with 11 bases matching TRBD2. This CDR3 region has 17 residues. Trimming took 4 bases from V and 0 from J; bases not matched to a gene: 3. Per the germline V gene, CDR1 is KGHDR and CDR2 is SFDVKD. The DNA of the CDR3 is TGTGCCACCAGTGAAACTAGCGGGAGATCGAACACCGGGGAGCTGTTTTTT. This codes for CATSETSGRSNTGELFF.

This sequence joins TRBV3-1 and TRBJ1-4; possible D gene TRBD1, 5 bases. The V gene's germline CDR1 is LGHDT and CDR2 YNNKEL (reference sequence). Trimming shortened V by 5 bases and J by 7 bases, and 20 bases separated the two germline ends. The CDR3 is 16 amino acids. Here the CDR3 DNA reads TGTGCCAGCAGCACCCGGGGCAGGGTCCTTAGTGAAAAACTGTTTTTT. Its translation: CASSTRGRVLSEKLFF.